This TCR beta chain was identified in a study of T cell responses to AZD1222 COVID-19 vaccine. The CDR3 extends over 14 amino acids. The V gene lost 3 bases and the J gene lost 5 bases, with 16 bases spanning the gap. The germline V gene has CDR1 SQVTM and CDR2 ANQGSEA. Of note for this clone: Its antigen remains unidentified.

Profiled with immunoSEQ multiplex PCR; TCRdb holds only in-frame clones, not every one. The sample has some 150,000 clones; approximately 94% are singletons. General observations from the study: White British donors predominated, females outnumbered males, and clonal diversity was possibly underestimated. The peak T cell response came first, and repertoires were sampled only after it. Spike-wide coverage was observed for vaccine-associated CD4 TCRs, with dominant responses at 160-218 and 743-854.

The source material was peripheral blood, sampled on day 0 of AZD1222 vaccination. The sequence derives from an adult in good health. The chain employs TRBV29-1 and TRBJ2-5; D is perhaps TRBD2 (5 bases). CDR3 in amino acids: CSVDGGSVGETQYF. CDR3 DNA sequence: TGCAGCGTTGACGGAGGTAGCGTGGGTGAGACCCAGTACTTC. Full variable domain (outside the CDR3, taken from reference TRBV29-1 and TRBJ2-5): SAVISQKPSRDICQRGTSLTIQCQVDSQVTMMFWYRQQPGQSLTLIATANQGSEATYESGFVIDKFPISRPNLTFSTLTVSNMSPEDSSIYLCSVDGGSVGETQYFGPGTRLLVL.